This passage covers 5 T cell receptor beta chains from one sample sequenced in a study of T cell responses to AZD1222 COVID-19 vaccine. Using immunoSEQ multiplex PCR, the repertoire was profiled, and TCRdb retains in-frame clones only, with some absent. Among over 150,000 clones listed, 80% to 95% were seen once. The source material was peripheral blood, sampled 28 days after the second AZD1222 dose. Receptors were obtained from an adult who received the AZD1222 COVID-19 vaccine.

The rearrangement uses TRBV4-2 and TRBJ2-7; TRBD1 agrees at 7 bases. The CDR3 extends over 15 amino acids. From germline, CDR1 is LGHNA and CDR2 YNFKEQ. With 1 base clipped from V and 2 bases from J, the junction kept 5 bases outside the gene matches. CDR3 region: CASSQARGLAYEQYF. Here the CDR3 DNA reads TGTGCCAGCAGCCAAGCAAGGGGGCTAGCCTACGAGCAGTACTTC.

The gene calls are TRBV18 and TRBJ1-5, with TRBD1 identical over 9 bases. CDR3 length equals 17 residues. CDR1 KGHSH and CDR2 LQKENI come from the germline V gene. Trimming removed 3 bases from V and 0 bases from J; junction bases left unmatched: 6. The CDR3 spells CASSPGQGDYSNQPQHF. In DNA form, the CDR3 reads TGTGCCAGCTCACCGGGACAGGGTGACTATAGCAATCAGCCCCAGCATTTT.

The chain is built from TRBV19 and TRBJ2-3; D perhaps matches TRBD2 (7 bases). The CDR3 has 19 amino acids. Trimming removed 4 bases from V and 2 bases from J, with 25 bases in between. CDR1 is LNHDA, CDR2 SQIVND, per germline (reference sequence). CDR3 protein: CASSSRQPSNRGATDTQYF. DNA for the CDR3: TGTGCCAGTAGTAGTCGCCAACCCTCCAATCGGGGGGCCACAGATACGCAGTATTTT.

V gene TRBV7-9 combines with J gene TRBJ1-4; weak D call: TRBD1 (6 bases). The V end was cut by 0 bases, the J end by 13 bases, with 18 bases between. CDR1 is SEHNR and CDR2 is FQNEAQ in the germline V gene (reference sequence). The CDR3 length is 15 residues. CDR3 sequence (DNA): TGTGCCAGCAGCTTAGCGGACAGTTTTATGAAGGGACTGTTTTTT. This codes for CASSLADSFMKGLFF.

This sequence joins TRBV30 and TRBJ1-2; TRBD1 is a possible D gene (5 bases). The V and J ends lost 4 bases and 9 bases respectively, with 9 bases between them. The CDR3 loop spans 10 amino acids. Germline CDR1 GTSNPN, CDR2 SVGIG (reference sequence). The chain's CDR3 is CAWIGDRYTF. In DNA, the CDR3 is TGTGCCTGGATTGGGGACCGCTACACCTTC.